Below are 8 T cell receptor beta chains sequenced from a single sample in a study of T cell responses to AZD1222 COVID-19 vaccine (TCRdb year 2021). Library creation used the immunoSEQ multiplex PCR assay. TCRdb took this table from immuneACCESS and kept in-frame rearrangements with V and J called. Such tables lack part of the clones; where checked against another copy, unresolved V genes explain under half of the gap, and the rest is unexplained. Present in this sample are around 90,000 clones, about 90% of which were seen just once. The ten most abundant clones make up around 5.2% of the sample. This specimen's time point label, interpreted: baseline before first vaccination. Per the publication, the treatment or condition label means: meningococcal conjugate vaccine given as trial control. The sequences come from peripheral blood, collected on day 0 of MenACWY control vaccination. The receptors derive from an adult in good health.

The rearrangement joins TRBV3-1 (or the pseudogene TRBV3-2) to TRBJ1-2, with a weak D call TRBD1 (6 bases). The CDR3 sequence is 11 residues long. Trimming shortened V by 1 base and J by 10 bases, and 7 bases separated the two germline ends. Germline V gene sequence: CDR1 LGHDT, CDR2 YNNKEL (reference sequence). This CDR3 is CASSQGQVYTF. CDR3 nucleotide sequence: TGTGCCAGCAGCCAAGGACAGGTCTACACCTTC.

CDR3 bases: TGTGCCAGCAGCGGGACTAGCGGGAGGGCACCTACGCAGTATTTT. Translating gives CASSGTSGRAPTQYF. This chain links TRBV9 with TRBJ2-3, with 15 bases fitting TRBD2. The V gene's germline CDR1 is SGDLS and CDR2 YYNGEE. J gave up 8 bases and V 3 bases, and 4 bases lay outside the gene matches. The CDR3 consists of 15 residues. The variable domain in full, completed from reference TRBV9 and TRBJ2-3, reads DSGVTQTPKHLITATGQRVTLRCSPRSGDLSVYWYQQSLDQGLQFLIQYYNGEERAKGNILERFSAQQFPDLHSELNLSSLELGDSALYFCASSGTSGRAPTQYFGPGTRLTVL.

The CDR3 protein is CAISDRGLASDEQYF. CDR3 bases: TGTGCCATCAGTGACCGGGGACTAGCGTCGGACGAGCAGTACTTC. This sequence joins TRBV10-3 and TRBJ2-7; 10 bases are shared with TRBD2. Germline V gene sequence: CDR1 ENHRY, CDR2 SYGVKD. The CDR3 has 15 residues. Trimming cost V 3 bases and J 5 bases; bases outside gene matches: 7.

The CDR3 region has the DNA TGTGCCACCAAAATTACAGGGGATGAAAAACTGTTTTTT. This codes for CATKITGDEKLFF. The rearrangement uses TRBV27 and TRBJ1-4, with 7 positions matching TRBD1. The length of the CDR3 is 13 residues. Germline lookup yields CDR1 MNHEY and CDR2 SMNVEV (reference sequence). Unmatched junction bases numbered 8, after V lost 10 bases and J lost 6 bases.

The V call is TRBV19, the J call TRBJ1-1; D remains ambiguous. Looked up from germline, CDR1 is LNHDA and CDR2 is SQIVND (reference sequence). The V end was cut by 5 bases, the J end by 4 bases, with 20 bases between. The CDR3 length is 16 residues. The CDR3 DNA sequence: TGTGCCAGTAGTCCTCAGAATATGATCTGGGGCACTGAAGCTTTCTTT. Amino acid sequence: CASSPQNMIWGTEAFF.

Concerning this clone: Other DNA sequences in the same sample also yield this CDR3. This rearrangement joins TRBV18 to TRBJ1-1; D uncertain. The CDR3 extends over 13 amino acids. Trimming stripped 3 bases from V and 0 bases from J, with 5 bases between. CDR1 and CDR2 (germline): KGHSH, LQKENI. This chain's CDR3 is CASSPGMNTEAFF. DNA of the CDR3: TGTGCCAGCTCACCCGGTATGAACACTGAAGCTTTCTTT.

The chain uses TRBV5-1 and TRBJ2-7; the D gene is possibly TRBD2 (6 bases). V lost 3 bases and J 0 bases, leaving 16 bases between the germline ends. The CDR3 consists of 16 residues. CDR1 is SGHRS and CDR2 is YFSETQ in the germline V gene. The chain's CDR3 is CASSSGPGLDSYEQYF. CDR3 nucleotides: TGCGCCAGCAGCTCGGGCCCGGGACTGGACTCCTACGAGCAGTACTTC. The full variable domain, completed using reference TRBV5-1 and TRBJ2-7, is KAGVTQTPRYLIKTRGQQVTLSCSPISGHRSVSWYQQTPGQGLQFLFEYFSETQRNKGNFPGRFSGRQFSNSRSEMNVSTLELGDSALYLCASSSGPGLDSYEQYFGPGTRLTVT.

In this sample, this clone turned up once. The gene calls are TRBV11-2 and TRBJ1-6; D remains unclear. V was pared by 1 base and J by 7 bases, with 8 bases between. This CDR3 contains 14 residues. Looked up from germline, CDR1 is SGHAT and CDR2 is FQNNGV. The CDR3 spells CASSLVGGNSPLHF. In DNA, the CDR3 is TGTGCCAGCAGCTTAGTAGGCGGGAATTCACCCCTCCACTTT.